The sequence of this TCR beta chain was determined in a study of T cell responses to AZD1222 COVID-19 vaccine. Whole-study findings and limits: Repertoire sampling occurred only after the peak T cell response. Within unmutated variant regions lay the reported targets of nearly half of spike-specific TCRs. In a largely white British group with more females than males, clonal diversity was possibly underestimated.

With regard to this clone: Its cognate antigen is unknown.

The repertoire was sequenced with immunoSEQ multiplex PCR; TCRdb's copy has only in-frame clones and lacks some. The data show approximately 140,000 clones, under 95% seen once. V shed 4 bases and J shed 0 bases, with 7 bases lying between them. Germline values: CDR1 SGHDN, CDR2 FVKESK. The CDR3 is 15 amino acids. The J gene is TRBJ2-6, the V gene TRBV14; D ambiguous. Sequenced material: peripheral blood, taken on day 0 of MenACWY control vaccination. The receptor was isolated from an adult in good health. The CDR3 spells CASSRHNSGANVLTF. The CDR3 bases are TGTGCCAGCAGCCGACACAACTCTGGGGCCAACGTCCTGACTTTC. Filled out from reference TRBV14 and TRBJ2-6, the complete variable domain reads EAGVTQFPSHSVIEKGQTVTLRCDPISGHDNLYWYRRVMGKEIKFLLHFVKESKQDESGMPNNRFLAERTGGTYSTLKVQPAELEDSGVYFCASSRHNSGANVLTFGAGSRLTVL.